This TCR beta chain appears in the sequencing data of a study of blood T cell repertoires in COVID-19. In the authors' workflow: Estimation of nucleated cell counts was performed using reference gene primer amplification. TCRdb's table, derived via immunoSEQ multiplex PCR, lists solely in-frame clones and lacks some. V, J and clone size were drawn from that table, and D and trimming were deduced from the DNA. This table holds 200,000 to 250,000 clones, around 83% found once. This CDR3 comprises 13 residues. V dropped 4 bases and J dropped 7 bases, with 12 bases sitting between them. Germline V CDR1 and CDR2: SGHRS, YFSETQ.

This clonotype originated in a woman aged 40 to 55 who had recovered from COVID-19. The rearrangement links TRBV5-1 to TRBJ2-1; D gene uncertain. The sequencing input was PBMCs or T cells enriched from blood (not recorded which). Here the CDR3 reads CASSRQDLNEQFF. The CDR3 region has the DNA TGCGCCAGCAGCCGGCAGGATTTGAATGAGCAGTTCTTC.